The 27 T cell receptor beta chains in this list originate from one sample, sequenced in a study of T-cell reconstitution after alpha-beta-depleted transplantation in children. Unique molecular identifiers were built into the TCRbeta library. Using its own MiXCR run on the PCR reads, TCRdb lists one record per CDR3 protein. Of about 500,000 distinct CDR3 sequences listed, 30% to 35% are singletons. The sample consisted of PBMCs from the stem cell graft donor, taken from the stem cell graft. The receptors were gathered from a human donor who donated a stem cell graft to a child with aplastic anemia.

This rearrangement joins TRBV7-9 to TRBJ2-7; 7 bases map to TRBD2. Losses at the gene ends were 2 bases for V and 2 bases for J; bases not matched to a gene: 3. The CDR3 is 14 amino acids. CDR1 and CDR2 (germline): SEHNR, FQNEAQ (reference sequence). CDR3 in DNA: TGTGCCAGCAGCTTACTAGCGGCCACCTACGAGCAGTACTTC. Protein sequence: CASSLLAATYEQYF.

This sequence joins TRBV7-8 and TRBJ2-5; 11 bases agree with TRBD1. The CDR3 has 16 residues. The trim removed 5 bases at V and 5 bases at J, leaving 10 bases unmatched. CDR1 and CDR2 (germline): SGHVS, FQNEAQ. Here the CDR3 DNA reads TGTGCCAGCAGCGCCTGGACAGGGGGCCTGGGGGAGACCCAGTACTTC. It yields the protein CASSAWTGGLGETQYF. Variable domain in full (rest from reference TRBV7-8 and TRBJ2-5): GAGVSQSPRYKVAKRGQDVALRCDPISGHVSLFWYQQALGQGPEFLTYFQNEAQLDKSGLPSDRFFAERPEGSVSTLKIQRTQQEDSAVYLCASSAWTGGLGETQYFGPGTRLLVL.

The chain recombines TRBV3-1 with TRBJ2-2, with 7 bases matching TRBD1. V lost 2 bases, J lost 1 base, and 22 bases stayed unmatched. CDR3 length: 22 residues. The germline V gene has CDR1 LGHDT and CDR2 YNNKEL (reference sequence). Here the CDR3 DNA reads TGTGCCAGCAGCCAACGATTCCTCACGTCGTACAGGGGAAGGTTGAACACCGGGGAGCTGTTTTTT. Translating gives CASSQRFLTSYRGRLNTGELFF.

This clonotype was counted between two and nine times. This chain joins TRBV12-3 or TRBV12-4 and TRBJ2-3; D remains ambiguous. The CDR3 loop spans 14 amino acids. Trimming took off 7 bases at V and 2 bases at J, with 13 bases between the two ends. This CDR3 is CASILGQSTDTQYF. CDR3 coding DNA: TGTGCCAGCATCCTAGGGCAGTCCACAGATACGCAGTATTTT.

This clonotype has a handful of counts. The rearrangement links TRBV20-1 to TRBJ1-1; weak D call: TRBD1 (6 bases). Per the germline V gene, CDR1 is DFQATT and CDR2 is SNEGSKA (reference sequence). CDR3 length: 13 amino acids. V lost 5 bases and J lost 0, with 10 bases in between. The CDR3 region has the DNA TGCAGTGCTTCACAGGGATTGAACACTGAAGCTTTCTTT. Its protein product is CSASQGLNTEAFF.

The V gene is TRBV12-3 or TRBV12-4, the J gene TRBJ2-2, with 7 bases aligning to TRBD1. The CDR3 sequence is 14 residues long. Unmatched junction bases numbered 5, after V lost 7 bases and J lost 3 bases. The CDR3 DNA reads TGTGCCAGCACTGGGACAGCGTACACCGGGGAGCTGTTTTTT. Encoded protein: CASTGTAYTGELFF.

The rearrangement joins TRBV6-1 to TRBJ2-7; 11 nucleotides agree with TRBD1. Germline trimming cut 6 bases from V and 0 bases from J; bases unmatched to any gene: 10. The CDR3 loop spans 17 amino acids. Germline V gives CDR1 MNHNS, CDR2 SASEGT. CDR3: CASSPTPGQGASYEQYF. The CDR3 DNA reads as TGTGCCAGCAGCCCGACCCCCGGACAGGGGGCCTCCTACGAGCAGTACTTC.

The J gene is TRBJ1-2, the V gene TRBV29-1, with D uncertain. Germline assignment: CDR1 SQVTM and CDR2 ANQGSEA. The germline V and J ends were trimmed by 3 bases and 6 bases, with 8 bases remaining between them. This CDR3 is built from 11 residues. The DNA of the CDR3 is TGCAGCGTTGATCCCGGGAATGGCTACACCTTC. Amino acid sequence: CSVDPGNGYTF. The variable domain in full, with the rest retrieved from reference TRBV29-1 and TRBJ1-2, is SAVISQKPSRDICQRGTSLTIQCQVDSQVTMMFWYRQQPGQSLTLIATANQGSEATYESGFVIDKFPISRPNLTFSTLTVSNMSPEDSSIYLCSVDPGNGYTFGSGTRLTVV.

The V gene is TRBV6-2 or TRBV6-3, the J gene TRBJ2-1, with 9 positions matching TRBD2. The germline V gene encodes CDR1 MNHEY and CDR2 SVGEGT. The CDR3 sequence is 13 residues long. Trimming removed 5 bases from V and 14 bases from J; junction bases left unmatched: 10. The CDR3 loop reads CASSQKTSGAEFF. In DNA form, the CDR3 reads TGTGCCAGCAGTCAAAAGACTAGCGGAGCTGAGTTCTTC.

This clonotype was seen more than once but under ten times. The rearrangement joins TRBV11-2 to TRBJ2-1; D remains ambiguous. Germline assignment: CDR1 SGHAT and CDR2 FQNNGV. V lost 2 bases and J lost 7, with 12 bases in between. CDR3 size: 14 residues. The CDR3 protein is CASSLSYLENEQFF. In DNA, the CDR3 is TGTGCCAGCAGCTTATCGTATCTGGAGAATGAGCAGTTCTTC. The full variable domain, in which reference TRBV11-2 and TRBJ2-1 provide the parts outside the CDR3, is EAGVAQSPRYKIIEKRQSVAFWCNPISGHATLYWYQQILGQGPKLLIQFQNNGVVDDSQLPKDRFSAERLKGVDSTLKIQPAKLEDSAVYLCASSLSYLENEQFFGPGTRLTVL.

The V call is TRBV5-1, the J call TRBJ2-3; 12 positions agree with TRBD2. CDR1 and CDR2 from the germline V gene are SGHRS and YFSETQ. The ends lost 0 bases at V and 4 bases at J; junction bases unmatched: 0. The CDR3 sequence is 15 residues long. CDR3 sequence (DNA): TGCGCCAGCAGCTTGGCTAGCGGGAGGGCAGATACGCAGTATTTT. Protein sequence: CASSLASGRADTQYF.

DNA of the CDR3: TGCAGTGCCCGGCGACAGGGGTCTAGATATGGCTACACCTTC. Its translation: CSARRQGSRYGYTF. The chain has TRBV20-1 and TRBJ1-2; 8 bases fit TRBD1. Trimming at V came to 6 bases and at J to 5 bases, leaving 11 bases not matched to a gene. The V gene's germline CDR1 is DFQATT and CDR2 SNEGSKA (reference sequence). This CDR3 has 14 amino acids.

This clonotype was recorded a few times. J is TRBJ1-4 and V is TRBV5-1; D perhaps matches TRBD1 (5 bases). This CDR3 has 14 amino acids. The germline CDR1 and CDR2 sequences are SGHRS and YFSETQ. Trimming shortened V by 6 bases and J by 4 bases, and 13 bases separated the two germline ends. CDR3 DNA sequence: TGCGCCAGCACCAAGACAGCGCTTAATGAAAAACTGTTTTTT. Its translation is CASTKTALNEKLFF.

This chain's CDR3 is CSATGLIGINYGYTF. The CDR3 DNA follows: TGCAGTGCAACGGGACTCATCGGGATTAACTATGGCTACACCTTC. The chain recombines TRBV20-1 with TRBJ1-2, with D tentatively TRBD1 (5 bases). This CDR3 is built from 15 residues. The germline V gene has CDR1 DFQATT and CDR2 SNEGSKA (reference sequence). Trimming cost V 6 bases and J 1 base, with 18 bases left between them.

The chain uses TRBV7-2 and TRBJ2-1; 10 nucleotides agree with TRBD2. Trimming cost V 0 bases and J 6 bases; bases outside gene matches: 8. The CDR3 loop spans 17 amino acids. Germline lookup yields CDR1 SGHTA and CDR2 FQGNSA. The CDR3 spells CASSLAFSGRLGNEQFF. DNA for the CDR3: TGTGCCAGCAGCTTAGCGTTTAGCGGGAGGCTTGGCAATGAGCAGTTCTTC. Using reference TRBV7-2 and TRBJ2-1 for the parts outside the CDR3, the full variable domain is GAGVSQSPSNKVTEKGKDVELRCDPISGHTALYWYRQSLGQGLEFLIYFQGNSAPDKSGLPSDRFSAERTGGSVSTLTIQRTQQEDSAVYLCASSLAFSGRLGNEQFFGPGTRLTVL.

This clonotype was recorded once. The rearrangement uses TRBV4-3 and TRBJ2-1; D possibly uses TRBD1 or TRBD2 (5 bases each). This CDR3 contains 16 residues. The V gene lost 4 bases and the J gene lost 2 bases, with 15 bases spanning the gap. The germline CDR1 and CDR2 sequences are LGHNA and YSLEER. CDR3 in amino acids: CASSPQEGIPYNEQFF. CDR3 in DNA: TGCGCCAGCAGCCCCCAAGAGGGGATCCCCTACAATGAGCAGTTCTTC.

The rearrangement uses TRBV20-1 and TRBJ1-1, with D possibly matching TRBD1 (5 bases). The CDR3 loop spans 16 amino acids. The germline gives CDR1 DFQATT, CDR2 SNEGSKA (reference sequence). V was clipped by 4 bases and J by 3 bases, with 21 bases between them. The CDR3 DNA reads TGCAGTGCTATCAACTCGGCAGGGACTTCATACACTGAAGCTTTCTTT. Protein product: CSAINSAGTSYTEAFF.

The chain links TRBV7-2 to TRBJ2-7; possibly TRBD1 or TRBD2 for D (5 bases each). V lost 5 bases to trimming and J lost 3 bases, with 11 bases between them. The germline V gene encodes CDR1 SGHTA and CDR2 FQGNSA. The CDR3 spans 13 residues. CDR3 sequence reads: CASSGTPGYEQYF. CDR3 DNA: TGTGCCAGCAGCGGGACCCCCGGCTACGAGCAGTACTTC.

The genes are TRBV2 and TRBJ1-5; TRBD1 is a possible D gene (5 bases). CDR1 SNHLY and CDR2 FYNNEI come from the germline V gene. The V end lost 8 bases, the J end lost 7 bases, and 18 bases lay between the germline ends. This CDR3 region has 14 residues. CDR3 coding DNA: TGTGCCAGCTCCCCTCGGGGCAGGGTGCAGCCCCAGCATTTT. It codes for CASSPRGRVQPQHF.

The chain uses TRBV28 and TRBJ1-2; D might be TRBD1 (6 bases). The length of the CDR3 is 12 residues. V dropped 3 bases and J dropped 12 bases, with 14 bases sitting between them. Germline CDR1 and CDR2: MDHEN and SYDVKM. This CDR3 reads CASSLPAGAHTF. The CDR3 bases are TGTGCCAGCAGTTTGCCAGCAGGGGCGCACACCTTC.

This clonotype was observed a few times. This chain connects TRBV20-1 to TRBJ1-1; 9 bases align to TRBD1. This CDR3 is built from 14 residues. Looked up from germline, CDR1 is DFQATT and CDR2 is SNEGSKA (reference sequence). V shed 6 bases, J shed 0 bases, and the junction held 5 bases outside the gene matches. For the CDR3, the DNA is TGCAGTGCCGACGGACAGGGGATGAACACTGAAGCTTTCTTT. Translation gives CSADGQGMNTEAFF.

This rearrangement joins TRBV6-6 to TRBJ1-1, with D possibly being TRBD1 (6 bases). This CDR3 comprises 13 residues. Trimming removed 0 bases from V and 7 bases from J, with 9 bases in between. From germline, CDR1 is MNHNY and CDR2 SVGAGI (reference sequence). The CDR3 reads CASSYSTGLEAFF. In DNA form, the CDR3 reads TGTGCCAGCAGTTACTCAACAGGGCTTGAAGCTTTCTTT.

V usage is TRBV7-2 and J usage is TRBJ2-1; 10 nucleotides agree with TRBD2. V shed 5 bases, J shed 9 bases, and the junction held 13 bases outside the gene matches. The V gene's germline CDR1 is SGHTA and CDR2 FQGNSA. CDR3 length equals 16 residues. The CDR3 DNA reads as TGTGCCAGCAGCCCGCGTGGAGGAGCGGGAGGGGGTGAGCAGTTCTTC. It yields the protein CASSPRGGAGGGEQFF.

This clonotype was found many times. The rearrangement links TRBV7-2 to TRBJ1-1; D is unresolved. Germline CDR1 reads SGHTA; CDR2 reads FQGNSA. The V end lost 2 bases, the J end lost 0 bases, and 4 bases lay between the germline ends. CDR3 length: 13 amino acids. The CDR3 sequence: CASSLWVNTEAFF. In nucleotides, the CDR3 is TGTGCCAGCAGCTTATGGGTGAACACTGAAGCTTTCTTT.

The rearrangement links TRBV7-9 to TRBJ1-3; D might be TRBD1 (5 bases). This CDR3 is 15 amino acids long. The V gene lost 8 bases and the J gene lost 0 bases, with 14 bases spanning the gap. Germline CDR1 reads SEHNR; CDR2 reads FQNEAQ (reference sequence). The CDR3, as DNA: TGTGCCAGCTTAAATCCAGGGTTCTCTGGAAACACCATATATTTT. Protein: CASLNPGFSGNTIYF.

This clonotype was counted a few times. The chain employs TRBV6-2 or TRBV6-3 and TRBJ2-3; 12 bases are shared with TRBD2. This CDR3 region has 16 residues. Per germline, CDR1 MNHEY and CDR2 SVGEGT. V lost 2 bases to trimming and J lost 6 bases; unmatched junction nucleotides: 6. The CDR3 nucleotides read TGTGCCAGCAGTTACCAGGGACTAGCGGGCGCGGATACGCAGTATTTT. Amino acids: CASSYQGLAGADTQYF.

J is TRBJ2-1 and V is TRBV5-1, with 7 bases aligning to TRBD2. The germline CDR1 and CDR2 sequences are SGHRS and YFSETQ. The length of the CDR3 is 15 residues. V lost 2 bases to trimming and J lost 8 bases; unmatched junction nucleotides: 10. The CDR3 loop is CASSFRGLELDEQFF. The CDR3 bases are TGCGCCAGCAGCTTTAGAGGACTAGAGTTAGATGAGCAGTTCTTC.